These 5 T cell receptor beta chains originate from one sample sequenced in a study of T-cell reconstitution after alpha-beta-depleted transplantation in children. TCRbeta library preparation incorporated unique molecular identifiers. Via MiXCR, TCRdb re-called the PCR reads, giving one row per CDR3 protein. The data hold just under 550,000 distinct CDR3 sequences, with 15% to 20% observed a single time. The source was PBMCs from the stem cell graft donor, collected from the stem cell graft. The origin of the receptors is a human donor who donated a stem cell graft to a child with acute lymphoblastic leukemia.

This clonotype has a handful of counts. The chain joins TRBV5-1 to TRBJ2-2; D is perhaps TRBD1 or TRBD2 (5 bases each). CDR3 length: 14 residues. Germline V CDR1 and CDR2: SGHRS, YFSETQ. Trimming stripped 4 bases from V and 5 bases from J, with 12 bases between. The CDR3 nucleotides read TGCGCCAGCAGCGTGGGACCGTCGACCGGGGAGCTGTTTTTT. It is translated as CASSVGPSTGELFF. Drawing the rest from reference TRBV5-1 and TRBJ2-2, the complete variable domain is KAGVTQTPRYLIKTRGQQVTLSCSPISGHRSVSWYQQTPGQGLQFLFEYFSETQRNKGNFPGRFSGRQFSNSRSEMNVSTLELGDSALYLCASSVGPSTGELFFGEGSRLTVL.

The table lists this clonotype with a few counts. The chain recombines TRBV25-1 with TRBJ2-7; D remains ambiguous. V was trimmed by 4 bases and J by 2 bases, leaving 9 bases between them. The V gene's germline CDR1 is MGHDK and CDR2 SYGVNS. The CDR3 consists of 13 residues. CDR3 in amino acids: CASSARGPYEQYF. The CDR3 DNA sequence: TGTGCCAGCAGTGCTCGAGGACCCTACGAGCAGTACTTC.

Only a few counts were recorded for this clonotype. The chain joins TRBV6-6 to TRBJ1-2; the D is unclear. Germline CDR1 reads MNHNY; CDR2 reads SVGAGI (reference sequence). V gave up 9 bases and J gave up 7 bases, with 9 bases separating them. The CDR3 runs 10 residues. CDR3: CASYSGGYTF. The CDR3, as DNA: TGTGCCAGTTACTCGGGTGGCTACACCTTC.

This clonotype was counted between two and nine times. Germline is not matched at one junction end, which may reflect a read error. V gene TRBV20-1 combines with J gene TRBJ2-1; the D gene is possibly TRBD2 (6 bases). The CDR3 loop spans 10 amino acids. Germline V gene data show CDR1 as DFQATT and CDR2 as SNEGSKA (reference sequence). For the CDR3, the DNA is TGCAGTGCTAGAGATGGAGGGAGCCTCTTC. Translated, it gives CSARDGGSLF.

This clonotype was detected a few times. The chain joins TRBV12-3 or TRBV12-4 to TRBJ2-3; a possible D gene is TRBD2 (7 bases). The CDR3 totals 17 residues. Trimming removed 3 bases at V and 4 bases at J, with 20 bases between. The CDR3, as DNA: TGTGCCAGCAGTTTCTACCCAAGGGGGAGGGCCGCAGATACGCAGTATTTT. This translates into CASSFYPRGRAADTQYF.